The present T cell receptor beta chain was sequenced within a study of CD8 T cells in Susac syndrome. RNA totalling about 0.5 to 1 ug underwent reverse transcription with random hexamers. TCRdb analysed the immunoSEQ multiplex PCR reads with MiXCR anew, one entry per CDR3 protein. The sample shows approximately 210,000 distinct CDR3 sequences, roughly 93% of them seen only once. Germline V gene sequence: CDR1 MGHDK, CDR2 SYGVNS. The ends were cut back, 2 bases at V and 3 bases at J, with 6 bases in the middle. The CDR3 covers 13 residues. The sample was CD4+ T cells from PBMCs. This rearrangement joins TRBV25-1 to TRBJ2-3; D is unclear. This clonotype originated in a human donor with Susac syndrome. The DNA for the CDR3 is TGTGCCAGCAGTGAAAGTATGACAGATACGCAGTATTTT. Translated: CASSESMTDTQYF.